Shown below are 21 T cell receptor beta chains from a single sample sequenced in a study of OX40 agonist ivuxolimab in advanced cancers. This table comes from immunoSEQ multiplex PCR, and its TCRdb copy is limited to in-frame clones, with some not included. The data contain over 95,000 clones, just under 85% of them singletons. Sequencing was performed on CD4+ or CD8+ T cells sorted from blood, taken in a trial of the OX40 agonist ivuxolimab. The origin of the receptors is an adult with an advanced solid tumor such as melanoma, head and neck, liver or kidney cancer.

The chain recombines TRBV19 with TRBJ2-6; D possibly corresponds to TRBD1 (5 bases). Germline CDR1 and CDR2: LNHDA and SQIVND (reference sequence). V lost 7 bases and J 0 bases, leaving 16 bases between the germline ends. The CDR3 sequence is 17 residues long. CDR3 residues: CASTTSPGNSGANVLTF. The CDR3 DNA sequence: TGTGCCAGTACCACCTCCCCAGGGAACTCTGGGGCCAACGTCCTGACTTTC.

This clone has a single count. This sequence joins TRBV28 and TRBJ2-5; D not certain. Deletions cut 5 bases from V and 5 bases from J, with 9 bases between. Germline CDR1 MDHEN, CDR2 SYDVKM. The CDR3 length is 12 residues. CDR3 DNA sequence: TGTGCCAGCAGTAGATTAAGGGAGACCCAGTACTTC. It translates to CASSRLRETQYF.

The rearrangement joins TRBV30 to TRBJ2-7; the match to TRBD1 covers 9 bases. CDR1 GTSNPN and CDR2 SVGIG come from the germline V gene (reference sequence). J lost 7 bases, V lost 5 bases, and 6 bases had no gene match. This CDR3 spans 12 amino acids. CDR3 amino acids: CAWGQGREEQYF. The CDR3 coding sequence is TGTGCCTGGGGACAGGGGAGGGAAGAGCAGTACTTC.

The rearrangement uses TRBV4-2 and TRBJ1-2; D uncertain. Germline CDR1 reads LGHNA; CDR2 reads YNFKEQ. V lost 1 base to trimming and J lost 1 base, with 13 bases between them. The CDR3 sequence is 16 residues long. This CDR3 is CASSQGGVGGNYGYTF. CDR3 nucleotide sequence: TGTGCCAGCAGCCAAGGTGGGGTTGGAGGTAACTATGGCTACACCTTC.

The table lists this clone with a few counts. This chain connects TRBV4-3 to TRBJ2-6; D not resolved. V was cut by 0 bases and J by 0 bases, with 3 bases left in between. Per the germline V gene, CDR1 is LGHNA and CDR2 is YSLEER. The CDR3 extends over 15 amino acids. CDR3 sequence: CASSQEISGANVLTF. The CDR3 nucleotides are TGCGCCAGCAGCCAAGAAATCTCTGGGGCCAACGTCCTGACTTTC.

This chain connects TRBV5-6 to TRBJ1-4; D gene unclear. The CDR3 consists of 13 residues. Trimming took off 1 base at V and 4 bases at J, with 5 bases between the two ends. Per the germline V gene, CDR1 is SGHDT and CDR2 is YYEEEE. The CDR3 sequence is CASSLLVNEKLFF. CDR3 sequence (DNA): TGTGCCAGCAGCTTGCTCGTTAATGAAAAACTGTTTTTT. The whole variable domain, remainder taken from reference TRBV5-6 and TRBJ1-4, is DAGVTQSPTHLIKTRGQQVTLRCSPKSGHDTVSWYQQALGQGPQFIFQYYEEEERQRGNFPDRFSGHQFPNYSSELNVNALLLGDSALYLCASSLLVNEKLFFGSGTQLSVL.

The chain employs TRBV10-3 and TRBJ1-1; tentatively, D is TRBD1 (6 bases). V lost 2 bases and J lost 0, with 10 bases in between. This CDR3 is 15 amino acids long. Germline loops: CDR1 ENHRY, CDR2 SYGVKD. As DNA, the CDR3 is TGTGCCATCAGTGAGGGACAGAATCTGAACACTGAAGCTTTCTTT. As protein: CAISEGQNLNTEAFF.

Many counts were recorded for this clone. This chain uses TRBV19 with TRBJ2-3; tentative D call: TRBD2 (6 bases). V lost 7 bases and J 6 bases, leaving 14 bases between the germline ends. Germline V gives CDR1 LNHDA, CDR2 SQIVND (reference sequence). The CDR3 is 13 residues long. In nucleotides, the CDR3 is TGTGCCAGTAAGAGTAGCGGCCGCGATACGCAGTATTTT. It encodes CASKSSGRDTQYF.

The V gene is TRBV19, the J gene TRBJ2-2; no firm D call. The CDR3 totals 14 residues. Per germline, CDR1 LNHDA and CDR2 SQIVND (reference sequence). The V end lost 6 bases, the J end lost 2 bases, and 10 bases lay between the germline ends. CDR3 sequence (DNA): TGTGCCAGTAGCCGGAAACAAAACACCGGGGAGCTGTTTTTT. Its protein product is CASSRKQNTGELFF.

CDR3 loop: CASSLRSGGGYGYTF. The CDR3, as DNA: TGTGCCAGCAGTTTACGCTCAGGAGGTGGCTATGGCTACACCTTC. The V and J genes are TRBV28 and TRBJ1-2; D is uncertain. Germline CDR1 and CDR2: MDHEN and SYDVKM. Trimming left V 2 bases short and J 4 bases short, with 14 bases between. The CDR3 is 15 residues long.

The chain couples TRBV6-6 to TRBJ1-5; 8 nucleotides match TRBD1. V dropped 5 bases and J dropped 4; count of bases not matched to a gene: 4. Per germline, CDR1 MNHNY and CDR2 SVGAGI (reference sequence). The CDR3 covers 14 residues. CDR3 bases: TGTGCCAGCAGTGACAGGGGAGGGAATCAGCCCCAGCATTTT. Protein sequence: CASSDRGGNQPQHF.

The gene calls are TRBV16 and TRBJ1-2, with a possible D match to TRBD1 (6 bases). Per the germline V gene, CDR1 is KGHSY and CDR2 is FQNENV. Trimming took 4 bases from V and 5 from J, leaving 17 bases between them. The length of the CDR3 is 15 residues. In nucleotides, the CDR3 is TGTGCCAGCAGCCTTTATGGGGGCTTGAGATATGGCTACACCTTC. This gives the protein CASSLYGGLRYGYTF. The variable domain in full, with the rest retrieved from reference TRBV16 and TRBJ1-2, is GEEVAQTPKHLVRGEGQKAKLYCAPIKGHSYVFWYQQVLKNEFKFLISFQNENVFDETGMPKERFSAKCLPNSPCSLEIQATKLEDSAVYFCASSLYGGLRYGYTFGSGTRLTVV.

This clone was recorded only once. This chain connects TRBV11-2 to TRBJ2-7, with TRBD1 identical over 7 bases. The V gene end was trimmed by 0 bases and the J gene end by 4 bases; junction bases not matched to a gene: 3. Germline loops: CDR1 SGHAT, CDR2 FQNNGV. The CDR3 has 14 amino acids. The CDR3 nucleotides are TGTGCCAGCAGCTTAGATGGGACAGCTTACGAGCAGTACTTC. Encoded protein: CASSLDGTAYEQYF.

This chain connects TRBV7-2 to TRBJ1-5; TRBD1 agrees at 12 bases. The CDR3 extends over 17 amino acids. Trimming cost V 5 bases and J 9 bases; bases outside gene matches: 14. From germline, CDR1 is SGHTA and CDR2 FQGNSA. The CDR3 here is CASSLQSGTGGGGPQHF. The CDR3, as DNA: TGTGCCAGCAGCCTACAATCCGGGACAGGGGGCGGTGGGCCCCAGCATTTT.

The chain couples TRBV7-9 to TRBJ2-7; tentatively, D is TRBD1 (5 bases). CDR3 length equals 14 residues. Trimming took 1 base from V and 8 from J, leaving 15 bases between them. Germline V CDR1 and CDR2: SEHNR, FQNEAQ (reference sequence). CDR3 residues: CASSLEGAQPKQYF. The CDR3 DNA reads as TGTGCCAGCAGCTTAGAAGGGGCACAGCCCAAGCAGTACTTC.

This clone was detected only a few times. The chain has TRBV5-4 and TRBJ1-1; D gene ambiguous. Germline V gives CDR1 SGHNT, CDR2 YYREEE (reference sequence). The CDR3 totals 12 residues. Trimming pared 3 bases from V and 6 bases from J, leaving 9 bases between. The CDR3 loop reads CASSSRRSEAFF. CDR3 sequence (DNA): TGTGCCAGCAGCTCCAGACGGTCTGAAGCTTTCTTT.

This sequence joins TRBV2 and TRBJ1-1, with 9 bases fitting TRBD1. Germline assignment: CDR1 SNHLY and CDR2 FYNNEI. Losses at the gene ends were 6 bases for V and 3 bases for J; bases not matched to a gene: 8. The CDR3 has 15 amino acids. In DNA, the CDR3 is TGTGCCAGCAGGGACAGGGGACTAAGGGACACTGAAGCTTTCTTT. Encoded protein: CASRDRGLRDTEAFF.

This clone was detected only a few times. The CDR3 DNA is TGCGCCAGCAGCTTGGGACCCCGCCGTAGGGCCGGAAGCTCCTACGAGCAGTACTTC. Its translation is CASSLGPRRRAGSSYEQYF. This rearrangement joins TRBV5-1 to TRBJ2-7, with D uncertain. This CDR3 comprises 19 residues. Germline lookup yields CDR1 SGHRS and CDR2 YFSETQ. V shed 0 bases and J shed 0 bases, with 22 bases lying between them.

The chain is built from TRBV19 and TRBJ2-1; 8 nucleotides agree with TRBD2. The V gene's germline CDR1 is LNHDA and CDR2 SQIVND (reference sequence). Trimming cost V 5 bases and J 7 bases; bases outside gene matches: 7. The CDR3 loop spans 14 amino acids. The CDR3 DNA reads as TGTGCCAGTAGTTCGGGGGGGCCGAGGAATGAGCAGTTCTTC. It yields the protein CASSSGGPRNEQFF. Filled out from reference TRBV19 and TRBJ2-1, the complete variable domain reads DGGITQSPKYLFRKEGQNVTLSCEQNLNHDAMYWYRQDPGQGLRLIYYSQIVNDFQKGDIAEGYSVSREKKESFPLTVTSAQKNPTAFYLCASSSGGPRNEQFFGPGTRLTVL.

The chain recombines TRBV15 with TRBJ1-4, with D maybe TRBD1 (5 bases). The CDR3 runs to 16 residues. The germline V and J ends were trimmed by 1 base and 7 bases, with 16 bases remaining between them. The germline CDR1 and CDR2 sequences are LNHNV and YYDKDF (reference sequence). This CDR3 is CATSRVPRGSVEKLFF. In nucleotides, the CDR3 is TGTGCCACCAGCAGAGTACCGAGGGGATCGGTTGAAAAACTGTTTTTT. Supplemented by reference TRBV15 and TRBJ1-4, the full variable domain reads DAMVIQNPRYQVTQFGKPVTLSCSQTLNHNVMYWYQQKSSQAPKLLFHYYDKDFNNEADTPDNFQSRRPNTSFCFLDIRSPGLGDTAMYLCATSRVPRGSVEKLFFGSGTQLSVL.

The chain has TRBV7-6 and TRBJ1-2; TRBD1 matches 8 bases. The CDR3 totals 15 residues. The germline V gene has CDR1 SGHVS and CDR2 FNYEAQ. Trimming removed 1 base from V and 3 bases from J; junction bases left unmatched: 4. The DNA of the CDR3 is TGTGCCAGCAGCTTAGGGGGGGGACAGGACTATGGCTACACCTTC. This gives the protein CASSLGGGQDYGYTF.